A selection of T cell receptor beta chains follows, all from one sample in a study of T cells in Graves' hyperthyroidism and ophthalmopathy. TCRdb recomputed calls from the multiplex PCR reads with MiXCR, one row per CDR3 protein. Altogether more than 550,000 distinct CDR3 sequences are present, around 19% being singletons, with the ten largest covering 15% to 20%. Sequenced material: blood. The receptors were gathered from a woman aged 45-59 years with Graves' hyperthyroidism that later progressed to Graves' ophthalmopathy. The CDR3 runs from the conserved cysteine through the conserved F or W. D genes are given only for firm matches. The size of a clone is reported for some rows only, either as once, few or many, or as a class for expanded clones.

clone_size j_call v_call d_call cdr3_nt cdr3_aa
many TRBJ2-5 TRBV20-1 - TGCAGGAAGGTTTCCGCGCTGTGGGACCAGTACTTC CRKVSALWDQYF
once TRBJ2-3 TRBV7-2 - TGTACCAGCAGCTTAGGAACAGATACGCAGTATTTT CTSSLGTDTQYF
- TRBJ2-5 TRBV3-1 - TGTGCCAGCAGCCAAGTCCTCGCGGGGGAGACCCAGTACTTC CASSQVLAGETQYF
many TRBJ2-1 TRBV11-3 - TGTGCCAGCAGCTTAGAGACAGGGGAGGGCTACAATGAGCAGTTCTTC CASSLETGEGYNEQFF
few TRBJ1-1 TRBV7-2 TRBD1 TGTGCCAGCAGTCATACAGGGGGGAGTTTGGCTGAAGTTTTCTTT CASSHTGGSLAEVFF
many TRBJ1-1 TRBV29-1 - TGCAGCGTTGTCATGCGGGGCAGGGCGAACACTGAAGCTTTCTTT CSVVMRGRANTEAFF
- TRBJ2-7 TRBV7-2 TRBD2 TGTGCCAGCAGCACAAGTCTAGCGGGGAACTCCTACGAGCAGTACTTC CASSTSLAGNSYEQYF
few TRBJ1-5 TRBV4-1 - TGCGCCAGCAGCCCGAGGGAACAGGAAAGTCAGCCCCAGCATTTT CASSPREQESQPQHF
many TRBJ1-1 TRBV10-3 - TGTGCCATCAGTGGAGTGGGGACGGGGAACACTGAAGCTTTCTTT CAISGVGTGNTEAFF
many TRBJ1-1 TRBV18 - TGTGCCAGCTCACCGAACAGTGAAGCTTTCTTT CASSPNSEAFF
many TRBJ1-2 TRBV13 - TGTGCCAGCAGCTTATCATGGCCCAAGAACTATGGCTACACCTTC CASSLSWPKNYGYTF
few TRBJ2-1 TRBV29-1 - TGCAGCGTTGAAGATTCCCGGGAATCCTACAATGAGCAGTTCTTC CSVEDSRESYNEQFF
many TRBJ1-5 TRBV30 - TGTGCCTGGAAGTCAGGGGACAATCAGCCCCAGCATTTT CAWKSGDNQPQHF
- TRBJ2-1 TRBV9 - TGTGCCAGCAGCGTAGAGGCCAGGGGGAGGAATGAGCAGTTCTTC CASSVEARGRNEQFF
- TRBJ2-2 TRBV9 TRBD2 TGTGCCAGCAGCGTTTTTCCGGGGGGGCCTGACGGGGAGCTGTTTTTT CASSVFPGGPDGELFF
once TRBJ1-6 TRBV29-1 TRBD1 TGCAGCGTGGACAGGGATAGCTCCTATAATCCACCCCTCCACTTT CSVDRDSSYNPPLHF
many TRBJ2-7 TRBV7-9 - TGTGCCAGCAACTCCGGGACCCCCCCCTCCTACGAGCAGTACTTC CASNSGTPPSYEQYF
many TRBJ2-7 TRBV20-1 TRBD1 TGCAGTGCTAGAGCATGGACAGGGGTCACCTACGAGCAGTACTTC CSARAWTGVTYEQYF
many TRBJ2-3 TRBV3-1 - TGTGCCAGCAGCCAAGATGGGATAGCGTCGGATACGCAGTATTTT CASSQDGIASDTQYF
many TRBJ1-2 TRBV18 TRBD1 TGTGCCAGCTCGCCGGACAGGTCGAACTATGGCTACACCTTC CASSPDRSNYGYTF
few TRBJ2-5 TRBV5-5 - TGTGCCAGCAGCTTACGGGGTCTTATGGGAGAGACCCAGTACTTC CASSLRGLMGETQYF
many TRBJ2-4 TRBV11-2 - TGTGCCAGCAGCTTAGGGCGACAGCAAAACATTCAGTACTTC CASSLGRQQNIQYF
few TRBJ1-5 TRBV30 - TGTGCCTGGAGTGTAAGAAGGGGTCAGCCCCAGCATTTT CAWSVRRGQPQHF
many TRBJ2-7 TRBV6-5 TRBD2 TGTGCCAGCAGTTACTCTCGAGGGACTACAAGCTCCTACGAGCAGTACTTC CASSYSRGTTSSYEQYF
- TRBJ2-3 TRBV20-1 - TGCAGTGCAAACATAGCCTCGTTTAGCACAGATACGCAGTATTTT CSANIASFSTDTQYF
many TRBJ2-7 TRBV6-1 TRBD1 TGTGCCAGCAGCCCCGGGACAGGCTTTCACGAGCAGTACTTC CASSPGTGFHEQYF
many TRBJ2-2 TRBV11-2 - TGTGCCAGCAGCTTAGGGGGCCGGCAACTGAACACCGGGGAGCTGTTTTTT CASSLGGRQLNTGELFF
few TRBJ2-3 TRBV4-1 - TGCGCCAGCAGCCAAGGCACGACGGGGGGCCTAACAGATACGCAGTATTTT CASSQGTTGGLTDTQYF
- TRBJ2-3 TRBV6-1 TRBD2 TGTGCCAGCACAAACGCCGGGACTAGCGGTTTTTTTTCGCAGTATTTT CASTNAGTSGFFSQYF
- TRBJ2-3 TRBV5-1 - TGCGCCAGCAGCTTGTCTACGGGGAGAGAAGATACGCAGTATTTT CASSLSTGREDTQYF
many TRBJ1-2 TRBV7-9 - TGTGCCAGCAGCTTCGGGGGGAGCGGCTACACCTTC CASSFGGSGYTF
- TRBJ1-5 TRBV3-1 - TGTGCCAGCAGCCAAAGCCCCCAACGTCAGCCCCAGCATTTT CASSQSPQRQPQHF
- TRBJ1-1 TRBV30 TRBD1 TGTGCCTGGAGCGACAGGGTCAAAGCTTTCTTT CAWSDRVKAFF
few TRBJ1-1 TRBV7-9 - TGTGCCAGCAGCTTACAGGGTAATGAAGCTTTCTTT CASSLQGNEAFF
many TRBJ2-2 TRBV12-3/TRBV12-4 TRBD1 TGTGCCACCCAGGGGGCTTCGAACACCGGGGAGCTGTTTTTT CATQGASNTGELFF
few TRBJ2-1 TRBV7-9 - TGTGCCAGCATCTACCGGGGGGCAAATGAGCAGTTCTTC CASIYRGANEQFF
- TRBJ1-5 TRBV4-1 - TGCGCCAGCAGCCACCCTCAGGGATTGCAGCCCCAGCATTTT CASSHPQGLQPQHF
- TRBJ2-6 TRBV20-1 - TGCAGTGCTAGAGGTCTCGACAGCGTCTCTGGGGCCAACGTCCTGACTTTC CSARGLDSVSGANVLTF
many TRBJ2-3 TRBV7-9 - TGTGCCAGCACTCCTGGGGCCAGGGGCCCTAGCACAGATACGCAGTATTTT CASTPGARGPSTDTQYF
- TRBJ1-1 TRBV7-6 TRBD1 TGTGCCAGCAGCCCCCAAATACAGGGGTATGAAGCTTTCTTT CASSPQIQGYEAFF
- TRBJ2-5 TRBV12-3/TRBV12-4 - TGTGCCAGCAGGCTCGGACAGGCGGGGGAGACCCAGTACTTC CASRLGQAGETQYF
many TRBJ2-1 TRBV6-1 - TGTGCCAGCAGCAGACTGGGGGGTCGCTCCTACAATGAGCAGTTCTTC CASSRLGGRSYNEQFF
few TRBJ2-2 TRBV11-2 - TGTGCCAGCAGCGTAGACGGCCCATTCGGGGAGCTGTTTTTT CASSVDGPFGELFF
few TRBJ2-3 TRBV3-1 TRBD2 TGTGCCAGCAGTCACCATCGACGGGGGGGCAGAGATACGCAGTATTTT CASSHHRRGGRDTQYF
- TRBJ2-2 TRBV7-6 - TGTGCCAGCAGCCCAAATCCGGGCGGATTCACCGGGGAGCTGTTTTTT CASSPNPGGFTGELFF
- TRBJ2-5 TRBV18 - TGTGCCAGCTCACCAACGGGGGGCCGGAGACAAGAGACCCAGTACTTC CASSPTGGRRQETQYF
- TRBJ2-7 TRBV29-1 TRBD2 TGCAGCGTCCTGGGTCCAACCGGGACTACTAGCTCCTACGAGCAGTACTTC CSVLGPTGTTSSYEQYF
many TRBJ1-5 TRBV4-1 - TGCGCCAGCAGCCCCACACGTAATCAGCCCCAGCATTTT CASSPTRNQPQHF
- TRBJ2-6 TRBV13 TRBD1 TGTGCCAGCAGCTCCGGACAGGTTAGCTCTGGGGCCAACGTCCTGACTTTC CASSSGQVSSGANVLTF